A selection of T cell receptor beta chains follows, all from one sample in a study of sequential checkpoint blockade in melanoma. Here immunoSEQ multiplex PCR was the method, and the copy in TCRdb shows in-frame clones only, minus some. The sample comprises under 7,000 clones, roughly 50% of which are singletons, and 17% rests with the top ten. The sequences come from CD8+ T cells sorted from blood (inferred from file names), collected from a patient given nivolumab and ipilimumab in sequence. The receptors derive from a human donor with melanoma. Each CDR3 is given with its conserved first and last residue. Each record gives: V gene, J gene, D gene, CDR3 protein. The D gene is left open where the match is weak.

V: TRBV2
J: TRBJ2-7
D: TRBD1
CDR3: CASRGTGPYEQYF

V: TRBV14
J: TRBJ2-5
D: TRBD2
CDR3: CASSQVAGQETQYF

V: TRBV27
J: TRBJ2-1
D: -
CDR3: CASGHSLGNEQFF

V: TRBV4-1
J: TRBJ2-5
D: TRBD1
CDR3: CASSQGDSGQRGQYF

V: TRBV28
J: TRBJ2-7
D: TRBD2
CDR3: CASSFLLAGGIYEQYF

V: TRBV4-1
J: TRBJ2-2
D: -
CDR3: CASSQEGEGGELFF

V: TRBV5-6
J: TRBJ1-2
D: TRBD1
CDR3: CASSRGQYGYTF

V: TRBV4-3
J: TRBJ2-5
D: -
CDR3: CASSQELGYQETQYF

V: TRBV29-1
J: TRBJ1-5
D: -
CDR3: CSASAGAGQPQHF

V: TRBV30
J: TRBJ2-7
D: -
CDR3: CAWSITYEQYF

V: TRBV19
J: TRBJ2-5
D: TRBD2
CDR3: CASSTGTSGQETQYF

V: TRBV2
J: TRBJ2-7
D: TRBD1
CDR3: CASSLGQVYEQYF

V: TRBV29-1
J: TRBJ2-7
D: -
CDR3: CSAWGGPYEQYF

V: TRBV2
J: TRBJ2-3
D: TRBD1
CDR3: CASSDPTDREYTDTQYF

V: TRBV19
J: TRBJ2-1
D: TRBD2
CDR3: CASSKLAGTYNEQFF

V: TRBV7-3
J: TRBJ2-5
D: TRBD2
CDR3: CASSFVRGEQETQYF